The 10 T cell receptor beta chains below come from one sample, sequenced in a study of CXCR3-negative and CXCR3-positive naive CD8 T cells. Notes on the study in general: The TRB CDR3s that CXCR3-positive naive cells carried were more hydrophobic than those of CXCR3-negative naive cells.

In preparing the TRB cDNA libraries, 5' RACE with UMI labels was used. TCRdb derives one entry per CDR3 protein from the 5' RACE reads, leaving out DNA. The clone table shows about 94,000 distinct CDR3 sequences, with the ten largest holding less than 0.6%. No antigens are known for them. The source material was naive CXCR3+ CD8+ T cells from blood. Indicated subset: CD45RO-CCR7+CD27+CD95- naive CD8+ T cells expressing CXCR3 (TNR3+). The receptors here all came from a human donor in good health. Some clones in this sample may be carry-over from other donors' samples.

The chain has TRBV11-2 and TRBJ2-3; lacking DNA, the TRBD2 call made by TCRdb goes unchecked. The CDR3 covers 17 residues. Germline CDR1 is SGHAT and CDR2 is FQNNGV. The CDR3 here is CASSIGLRLARADTQYF.

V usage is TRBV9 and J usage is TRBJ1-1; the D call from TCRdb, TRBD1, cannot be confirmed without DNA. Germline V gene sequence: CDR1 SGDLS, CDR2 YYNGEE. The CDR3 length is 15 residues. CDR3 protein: CASSPRTGTNTEAFF.

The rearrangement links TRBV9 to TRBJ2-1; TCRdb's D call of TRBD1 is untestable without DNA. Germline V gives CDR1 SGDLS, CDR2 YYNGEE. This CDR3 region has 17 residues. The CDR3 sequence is CASNFQGGDRRYNEQFF.

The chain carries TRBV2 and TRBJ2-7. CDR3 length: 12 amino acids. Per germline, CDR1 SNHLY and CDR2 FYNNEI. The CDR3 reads CASSLNLYEQYF.

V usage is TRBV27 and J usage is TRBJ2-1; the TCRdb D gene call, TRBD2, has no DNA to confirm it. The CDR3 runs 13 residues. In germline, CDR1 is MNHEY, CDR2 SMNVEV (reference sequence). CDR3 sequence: CASSFAGGFEQFF.

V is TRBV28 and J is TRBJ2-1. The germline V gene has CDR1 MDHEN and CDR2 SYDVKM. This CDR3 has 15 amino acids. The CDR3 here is CASRPPVGSYNEQFF.

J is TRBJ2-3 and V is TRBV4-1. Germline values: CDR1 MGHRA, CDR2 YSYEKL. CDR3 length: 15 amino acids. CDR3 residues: CASSQADPVTDTQYF.

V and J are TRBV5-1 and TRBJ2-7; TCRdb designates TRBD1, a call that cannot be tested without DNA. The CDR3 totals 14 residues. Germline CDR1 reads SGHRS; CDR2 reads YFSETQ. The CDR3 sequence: CASAPGTGGYEQYF.

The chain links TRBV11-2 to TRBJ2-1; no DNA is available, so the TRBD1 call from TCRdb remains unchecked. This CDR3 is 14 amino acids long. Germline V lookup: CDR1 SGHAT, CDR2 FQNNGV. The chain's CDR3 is CASSRSGSYNEQFF.

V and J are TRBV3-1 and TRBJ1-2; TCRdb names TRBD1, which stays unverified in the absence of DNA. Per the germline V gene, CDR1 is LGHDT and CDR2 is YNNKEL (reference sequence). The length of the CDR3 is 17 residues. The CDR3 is CASSQEGQDRFYYGYTF. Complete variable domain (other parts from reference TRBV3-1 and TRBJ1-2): DTAVSQTPKYLVTQMGNDKSIKCEQNLGHDTMYWYKQDSKKFLKIMFSYNNKELIINETVPNRFSPKSPDKAHLNLHINSLELGDSAVYFCASSQEGQDRFYYGYTFGSGTRLTVV.